This TCR beta chain stems from a study of OX40 agonist ivuxolimab in advanced cancers. As for the study in general: Patients received ivuxolimab, an agonistic anti-OX40 (CD134) antibody.

Assay: immunoSEQ multiplex PCR; the TCRdb copy retains only in-frame clones and omits some. The sample gives roughly 41,000 clones, roughly 86% of which show up once; about 13% is in the top ten. The germline V gene encodes CDR1 MNHNY and CDR2 SVGAGI (reference sequence). Trimming took 3 bases from V and 12 from J, leaving 11 bases between them. The CDR3 loop spans 11 amino acids. Specimen: CD4+ or CD8+ T cells sorted from blood, collected in a trial of the OX40 agonist ivuxolimab. This sequence was found in an adult with an advanced solid tumor such as melanoma, head and neck, liver or kidney cancer. The J gene is TRBJ1-2, the V gene TRBV6-6, with D tentatively TRBD1 (5 bases). CDR3 nucleotide sequence: TGTGCCAGCAGTTATGGGGCAGGCAACACCTTC. Its translation: CASSYGAGNTF.